This T cell receptor (beta chain) derives from a study of blood T cell repertoires in COVID-19. Original processing notes: From reference gene primer amplification, estimates of nucleated cell counts were derived. Assay: immunoSEQ multiplex PCR; the TCRdb copy retains only in-frame clones and omits some. V and J calls and clone size are given by that table; D and trimming were obtained from the DNA. The table includes around 400,000 clones, roughly 80% detected once. Losses at the gene ends were 0 bases for V and 2 bases for J; bases not matched to a gene: 7. There are 17 residues in the CDR3. Germline V lookup: CDR1 SGHDT, CDR2 YYEEEE.

Sequencing was performed on PBMCs or T cells enriched from blood (not recorded which). The chain links TRBV5-6 to TRBJ2-1; 8 bases line up with TRBD2. The TCR originated in a woman aged 45-65 years who had recovered from COVID-19. Written as DNA, the CDR3 is TGTGCCAGCAGCTTGGAGCGGGGGACTGGAACCTACAATGAGCAGTTCTTC. Translating gives CASSLERGTGTYNEQFF.